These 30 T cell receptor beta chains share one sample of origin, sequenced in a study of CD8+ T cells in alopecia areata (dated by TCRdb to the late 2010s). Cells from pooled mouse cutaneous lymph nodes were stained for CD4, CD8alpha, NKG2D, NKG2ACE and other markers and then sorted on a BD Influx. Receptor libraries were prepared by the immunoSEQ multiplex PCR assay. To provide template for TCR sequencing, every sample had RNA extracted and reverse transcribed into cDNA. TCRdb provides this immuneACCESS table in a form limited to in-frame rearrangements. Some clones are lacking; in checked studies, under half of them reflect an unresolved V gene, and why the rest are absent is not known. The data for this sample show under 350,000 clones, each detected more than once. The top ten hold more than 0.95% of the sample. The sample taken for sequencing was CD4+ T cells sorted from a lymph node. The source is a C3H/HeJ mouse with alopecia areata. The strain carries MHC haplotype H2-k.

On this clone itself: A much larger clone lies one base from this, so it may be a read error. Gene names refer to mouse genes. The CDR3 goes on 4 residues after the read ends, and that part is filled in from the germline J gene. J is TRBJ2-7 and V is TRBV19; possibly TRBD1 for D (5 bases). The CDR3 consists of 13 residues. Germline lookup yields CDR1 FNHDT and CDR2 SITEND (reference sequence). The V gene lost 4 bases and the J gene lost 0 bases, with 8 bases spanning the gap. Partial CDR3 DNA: TGTGCCAGCAGTTACAGGAGCTCCTAT. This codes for CASSYRSSY. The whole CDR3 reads CASSYRSSYEQYF.

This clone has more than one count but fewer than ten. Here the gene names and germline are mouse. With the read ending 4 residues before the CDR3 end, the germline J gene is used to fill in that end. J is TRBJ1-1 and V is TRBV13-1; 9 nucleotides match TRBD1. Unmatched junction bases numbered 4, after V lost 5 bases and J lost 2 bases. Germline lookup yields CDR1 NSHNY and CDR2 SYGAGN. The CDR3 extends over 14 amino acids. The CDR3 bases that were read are TGTGCCAGCAGGCCGGGACAGGGTAACACA. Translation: CASRPGQGNT. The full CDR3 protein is CASRPGQGNTEVFF.

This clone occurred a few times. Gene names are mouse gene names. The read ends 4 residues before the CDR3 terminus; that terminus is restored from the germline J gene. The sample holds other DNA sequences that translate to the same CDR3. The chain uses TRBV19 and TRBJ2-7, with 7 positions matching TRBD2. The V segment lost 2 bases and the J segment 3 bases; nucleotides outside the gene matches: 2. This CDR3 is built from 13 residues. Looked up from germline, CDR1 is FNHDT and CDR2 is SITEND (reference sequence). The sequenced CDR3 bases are TGTGCCAGCAGTATCTGGGGGAACTAT. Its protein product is CASSIWGNY. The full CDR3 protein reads CASSIWGNYEQYF.

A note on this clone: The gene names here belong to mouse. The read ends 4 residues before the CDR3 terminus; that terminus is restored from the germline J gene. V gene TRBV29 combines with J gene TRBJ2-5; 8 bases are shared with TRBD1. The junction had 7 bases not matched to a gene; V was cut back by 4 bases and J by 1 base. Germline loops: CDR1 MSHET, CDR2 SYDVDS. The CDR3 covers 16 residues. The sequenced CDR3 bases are TGTGCTAGCAGTTCACGGACAGGGCGGGACCAAGAC. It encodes CASSSRTGRDQD. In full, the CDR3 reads CASSSRTGRDQDTQYF.

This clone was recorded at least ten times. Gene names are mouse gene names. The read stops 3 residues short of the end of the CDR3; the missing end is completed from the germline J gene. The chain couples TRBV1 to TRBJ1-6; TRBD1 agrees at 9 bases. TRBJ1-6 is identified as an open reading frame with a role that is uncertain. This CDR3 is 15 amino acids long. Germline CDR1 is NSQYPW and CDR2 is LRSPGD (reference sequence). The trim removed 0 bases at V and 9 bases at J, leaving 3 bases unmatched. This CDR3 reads CTCSAEGQGGSPLYF. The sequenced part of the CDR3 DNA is TGCACCTGCAGTGCAGAGGGACAGGGAGGTTCGCCC.

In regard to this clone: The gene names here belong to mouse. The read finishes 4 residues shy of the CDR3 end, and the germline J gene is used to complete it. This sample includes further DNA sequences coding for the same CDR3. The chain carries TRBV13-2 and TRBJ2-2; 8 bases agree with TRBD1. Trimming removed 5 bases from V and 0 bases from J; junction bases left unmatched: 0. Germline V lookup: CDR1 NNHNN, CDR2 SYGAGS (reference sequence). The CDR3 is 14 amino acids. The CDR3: CASGDRANTGQLYF. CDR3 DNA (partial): TGTGCCAGCGGGGACAGGGCAAACACCGGG.

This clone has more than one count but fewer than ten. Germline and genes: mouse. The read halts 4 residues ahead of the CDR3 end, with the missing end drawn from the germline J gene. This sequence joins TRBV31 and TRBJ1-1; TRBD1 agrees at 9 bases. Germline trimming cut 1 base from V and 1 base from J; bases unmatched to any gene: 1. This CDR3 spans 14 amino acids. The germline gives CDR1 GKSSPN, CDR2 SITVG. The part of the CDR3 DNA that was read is TGTGCCTGGAGTCGGGGACAGGGAAACACA. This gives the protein CAWSRGQGNT. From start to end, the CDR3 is CAWSRGQGNTEVFF.

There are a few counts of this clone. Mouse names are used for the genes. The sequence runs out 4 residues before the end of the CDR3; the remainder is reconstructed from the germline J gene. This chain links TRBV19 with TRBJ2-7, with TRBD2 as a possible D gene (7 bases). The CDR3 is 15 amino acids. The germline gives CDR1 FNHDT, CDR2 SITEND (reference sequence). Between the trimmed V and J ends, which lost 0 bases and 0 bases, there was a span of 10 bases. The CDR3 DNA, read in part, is TGTGCCAGCAGTATAGATAGGGGGGGCTCCTAT. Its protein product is CASSIDRGGSY. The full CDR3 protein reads CASSIDRGGSYEQYF.

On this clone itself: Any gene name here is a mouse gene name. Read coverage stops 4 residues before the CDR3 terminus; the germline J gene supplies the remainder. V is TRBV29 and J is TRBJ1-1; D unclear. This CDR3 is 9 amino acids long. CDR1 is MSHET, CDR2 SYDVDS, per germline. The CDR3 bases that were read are TGTGCTCCCAAAAAA. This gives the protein CAPKK. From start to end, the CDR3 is CAPKKEVFF.

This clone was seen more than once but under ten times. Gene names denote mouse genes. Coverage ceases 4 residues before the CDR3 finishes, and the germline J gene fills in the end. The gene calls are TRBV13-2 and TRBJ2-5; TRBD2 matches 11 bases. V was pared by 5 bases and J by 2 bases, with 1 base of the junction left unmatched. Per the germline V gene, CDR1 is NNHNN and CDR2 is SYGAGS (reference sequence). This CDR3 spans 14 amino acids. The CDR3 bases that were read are TGTGCCAGCGGGACTGGGGGGGTCCAAGAC. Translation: CASGTGGVQD. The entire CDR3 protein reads CASGTGGVQDTQYF.

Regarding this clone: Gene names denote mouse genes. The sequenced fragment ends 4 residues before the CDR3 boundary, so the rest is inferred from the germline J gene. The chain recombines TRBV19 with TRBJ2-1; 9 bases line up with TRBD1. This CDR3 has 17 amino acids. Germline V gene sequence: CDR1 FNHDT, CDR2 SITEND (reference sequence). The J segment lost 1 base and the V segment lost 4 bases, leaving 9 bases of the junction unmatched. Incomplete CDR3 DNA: TGTGCCAGCAGTTCCGTTCCGGGACAGGGAAACTATGCT. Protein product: CASSSVPGQGNYA. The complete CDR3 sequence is CASSSVPGQGNYAEQFF.

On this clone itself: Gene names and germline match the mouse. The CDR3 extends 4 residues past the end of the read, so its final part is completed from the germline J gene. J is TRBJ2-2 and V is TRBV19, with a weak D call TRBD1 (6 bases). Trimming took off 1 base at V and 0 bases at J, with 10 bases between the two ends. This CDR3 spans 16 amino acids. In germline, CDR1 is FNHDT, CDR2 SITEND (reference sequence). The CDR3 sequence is CASSIRDTANTGQLYF. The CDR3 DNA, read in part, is TGTGCCAGCAGTATACGGGACACCGCAAACACCGGG.

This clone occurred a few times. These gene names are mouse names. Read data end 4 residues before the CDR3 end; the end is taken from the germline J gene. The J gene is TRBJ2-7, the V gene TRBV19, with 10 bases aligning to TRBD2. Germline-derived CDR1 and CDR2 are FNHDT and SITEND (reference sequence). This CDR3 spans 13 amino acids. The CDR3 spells CASLETGGYEQYF. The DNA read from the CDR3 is TGTGCCAGCTTAGAGACTGGGGGGTAT.

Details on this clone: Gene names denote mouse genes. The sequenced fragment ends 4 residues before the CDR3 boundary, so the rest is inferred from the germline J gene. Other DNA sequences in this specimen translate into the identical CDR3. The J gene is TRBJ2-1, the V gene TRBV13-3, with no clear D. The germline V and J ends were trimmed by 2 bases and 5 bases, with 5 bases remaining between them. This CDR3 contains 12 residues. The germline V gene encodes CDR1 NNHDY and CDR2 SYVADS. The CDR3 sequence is CASSDQNAEQFF. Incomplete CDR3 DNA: TGTGCCAGCAGTGACCAGAATGCT.

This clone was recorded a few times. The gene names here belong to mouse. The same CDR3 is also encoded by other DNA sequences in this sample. The covered CDR3 bases are TGTGCCAGCTCTCCCGACAGGGGTCAAGAC. Translation gives CASSPDRGQD. The CDR3 in its entirety is CASSPDRGQDTQYF. J is TRBJ2-5 and V is TRBV12-1; 8 bases map to TRBD1. The read terminates 4 residues before the CDR3 end, so the remaining end is supplied by the germline J gene. V gave up 2 bases and J gave up 3 bases; unmatched junction bases: 3. The CDR3 is 14 residues long. Germline CDR1 is SGHSN and CDR2 is HYEKVE.

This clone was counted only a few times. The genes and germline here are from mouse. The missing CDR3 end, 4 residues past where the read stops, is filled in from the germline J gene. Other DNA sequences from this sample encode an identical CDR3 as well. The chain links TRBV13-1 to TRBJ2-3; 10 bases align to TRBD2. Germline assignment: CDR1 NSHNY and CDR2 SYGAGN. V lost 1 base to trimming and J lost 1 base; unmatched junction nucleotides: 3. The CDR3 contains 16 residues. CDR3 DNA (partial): TGTGCCAGCAGTGATAGGCTGGGGGGGCGTGCAGAA. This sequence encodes CASSDRLGGRAE. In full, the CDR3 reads CASSDRLGGRAETLYF.

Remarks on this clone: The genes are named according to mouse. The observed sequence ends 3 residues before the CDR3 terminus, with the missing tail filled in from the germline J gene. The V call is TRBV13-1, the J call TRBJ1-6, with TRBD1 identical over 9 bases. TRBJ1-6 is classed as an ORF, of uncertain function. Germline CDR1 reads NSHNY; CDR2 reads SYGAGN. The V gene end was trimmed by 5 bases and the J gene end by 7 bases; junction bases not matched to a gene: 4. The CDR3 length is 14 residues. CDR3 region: CASRDRGWNSPLYF. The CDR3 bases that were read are TGTGCCAGCAGGGACAGGGGTTGGAATTCGCCC.

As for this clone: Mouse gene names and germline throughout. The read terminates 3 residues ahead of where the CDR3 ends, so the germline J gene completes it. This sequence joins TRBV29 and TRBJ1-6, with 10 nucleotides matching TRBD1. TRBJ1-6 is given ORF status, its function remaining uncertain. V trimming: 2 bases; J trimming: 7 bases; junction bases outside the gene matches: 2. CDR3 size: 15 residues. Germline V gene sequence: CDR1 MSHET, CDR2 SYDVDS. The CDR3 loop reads CASSLGGQGNSPLYF. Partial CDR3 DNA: TGTGCTAGCAGTTTAGGGGGACAGGGGAATTCGCCC.

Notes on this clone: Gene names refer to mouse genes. Incomplete CDR3 DNA: TGCACCTGCATGGGGGGCCGTGCAGAA. Amino acids: CTCMGGRAE. From start to end, the CDR3 is CTCMGGRAETLYF. The chain employs TRBV1 and TRBJ2-3; the D gene is possibly TRBD2 (7 bases). With the read ending 4 residues before the CDR3 end, the germline J gene is used to fill in that end. V gave up 7 bases and J gave up 1 base, with 9 bases separating them. Germline lookup yields CDR1 NSQYPW and CDR2 LRSPGD (reference sequence). The CDR3 is made up of 13 amino acids.

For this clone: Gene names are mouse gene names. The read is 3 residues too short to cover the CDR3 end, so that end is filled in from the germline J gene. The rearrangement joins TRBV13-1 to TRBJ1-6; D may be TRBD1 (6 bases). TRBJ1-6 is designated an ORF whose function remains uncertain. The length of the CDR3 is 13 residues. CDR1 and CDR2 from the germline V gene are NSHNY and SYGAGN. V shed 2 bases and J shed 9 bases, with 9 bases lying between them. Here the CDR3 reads CASSDPRGSPLYF. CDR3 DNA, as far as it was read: TGTGCCAGCAGTGACCCCAGGGGTTCGCCC.

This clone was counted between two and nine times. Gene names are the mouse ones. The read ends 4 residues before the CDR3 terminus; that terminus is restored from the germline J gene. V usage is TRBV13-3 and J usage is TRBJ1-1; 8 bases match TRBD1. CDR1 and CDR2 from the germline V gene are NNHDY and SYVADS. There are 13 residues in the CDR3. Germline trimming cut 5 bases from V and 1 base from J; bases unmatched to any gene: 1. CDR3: CASRDRENTEVFF. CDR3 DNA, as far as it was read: TGTGCCAGCAGGGACAGGGAAAACACA.

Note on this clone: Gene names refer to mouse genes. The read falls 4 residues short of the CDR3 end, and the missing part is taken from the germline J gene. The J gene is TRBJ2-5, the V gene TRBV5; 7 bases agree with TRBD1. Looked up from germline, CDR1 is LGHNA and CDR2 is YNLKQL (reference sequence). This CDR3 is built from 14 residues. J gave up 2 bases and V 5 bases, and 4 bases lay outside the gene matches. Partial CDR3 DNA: TGTGCCAGCAGCTCCGGGACAGTCCAAGAC. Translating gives CASSSGTVQD. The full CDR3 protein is CASSSGTVQDTQYF.

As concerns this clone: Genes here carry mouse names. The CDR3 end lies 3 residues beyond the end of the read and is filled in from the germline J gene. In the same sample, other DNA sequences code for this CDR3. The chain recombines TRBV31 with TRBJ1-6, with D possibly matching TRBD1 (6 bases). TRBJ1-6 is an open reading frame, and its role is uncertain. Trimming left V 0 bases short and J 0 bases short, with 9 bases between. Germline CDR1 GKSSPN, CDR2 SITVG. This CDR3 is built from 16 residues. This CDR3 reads CAWSLGGGSYNSPLYF. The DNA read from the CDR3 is TGTGCCTGGAGTCTAGGGGGGGGTTCCTATAATTCGCCC.

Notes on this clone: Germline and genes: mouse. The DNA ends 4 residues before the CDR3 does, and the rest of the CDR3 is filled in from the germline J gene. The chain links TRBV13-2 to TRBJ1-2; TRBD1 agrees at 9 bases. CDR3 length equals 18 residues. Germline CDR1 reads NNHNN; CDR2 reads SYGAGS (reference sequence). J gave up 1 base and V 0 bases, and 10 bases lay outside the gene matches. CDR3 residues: CASGDARTGDAKNSDYTF. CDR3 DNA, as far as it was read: TGTGCCAGCGGTGATGCGAGGACAGGGGATGCGAAAAACTCC.

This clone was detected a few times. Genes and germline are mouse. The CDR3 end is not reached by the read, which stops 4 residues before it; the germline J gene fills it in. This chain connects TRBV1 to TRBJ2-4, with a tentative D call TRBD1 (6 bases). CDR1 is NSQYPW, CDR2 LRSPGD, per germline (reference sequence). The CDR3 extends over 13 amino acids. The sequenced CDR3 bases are TGCACCTGCAGTGCAGGGGACAAAAAC. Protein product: CTCSAGDKN. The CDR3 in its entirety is CTCSAGDKNTLYF.

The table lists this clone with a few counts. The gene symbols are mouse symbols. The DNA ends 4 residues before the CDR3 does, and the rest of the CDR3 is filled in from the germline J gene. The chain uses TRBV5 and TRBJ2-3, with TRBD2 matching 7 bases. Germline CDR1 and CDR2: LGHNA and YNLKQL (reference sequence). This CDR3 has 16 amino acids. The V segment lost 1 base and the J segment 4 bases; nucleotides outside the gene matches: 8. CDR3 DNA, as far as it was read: TGTGCCAGCAGCCAAGTCGTTCTGGGGGTCTCAGAA. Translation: CASSQVVLGVSE. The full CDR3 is CASSQVVLGVSETLYF.

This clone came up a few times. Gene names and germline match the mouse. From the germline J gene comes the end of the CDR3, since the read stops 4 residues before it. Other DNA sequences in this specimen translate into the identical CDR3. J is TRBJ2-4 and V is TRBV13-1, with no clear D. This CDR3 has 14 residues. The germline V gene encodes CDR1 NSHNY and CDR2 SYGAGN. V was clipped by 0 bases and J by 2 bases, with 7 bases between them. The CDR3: CASSDARVQNTLYF. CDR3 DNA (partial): TGTGCCAGCAGTGATGCAAGGGTTCAAAAC.

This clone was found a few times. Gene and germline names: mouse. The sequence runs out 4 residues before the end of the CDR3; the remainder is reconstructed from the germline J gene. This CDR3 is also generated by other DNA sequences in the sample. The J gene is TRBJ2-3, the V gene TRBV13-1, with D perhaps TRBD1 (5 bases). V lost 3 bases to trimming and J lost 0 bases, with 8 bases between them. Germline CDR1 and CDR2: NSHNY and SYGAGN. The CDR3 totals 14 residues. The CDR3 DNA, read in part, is TGTGCCAGCAGTGGCAGGGTCAGTGCAGAA. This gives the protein CASSGRVSAE. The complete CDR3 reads CASSGRVSAETLYF.

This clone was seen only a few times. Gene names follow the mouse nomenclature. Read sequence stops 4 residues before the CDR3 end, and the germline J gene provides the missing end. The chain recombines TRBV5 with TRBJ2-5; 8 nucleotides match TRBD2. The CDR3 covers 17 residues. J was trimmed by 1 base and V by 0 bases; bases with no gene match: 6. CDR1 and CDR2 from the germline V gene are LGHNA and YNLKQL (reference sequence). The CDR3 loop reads CASSQDRGWGDQDTQYF. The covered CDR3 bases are TGTGCCAGCAGCCAAGATCGGGGCTGGGGGGACCAAGAC.

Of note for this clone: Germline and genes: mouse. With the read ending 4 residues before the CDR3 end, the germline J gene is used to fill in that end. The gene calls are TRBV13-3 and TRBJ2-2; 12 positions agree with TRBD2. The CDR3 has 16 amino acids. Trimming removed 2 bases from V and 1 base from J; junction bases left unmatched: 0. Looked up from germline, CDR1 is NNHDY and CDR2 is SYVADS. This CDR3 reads CASSEGLGGNTGQLYF. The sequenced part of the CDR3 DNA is TGTGCCAGCAGTGAGGGACTGGGGGGAAACACCGGG. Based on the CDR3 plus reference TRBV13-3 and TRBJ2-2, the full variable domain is EAAVTQSPRSKVAVTGGKVTLSCHQTNNHDYMYWYRQDTGHGLRLIHYSYVADSTEKGDIPDGYKASRPSQENFSLILELASLSQTAVYFCASSEGLGGNTGQLYFGEGSKLTVL.